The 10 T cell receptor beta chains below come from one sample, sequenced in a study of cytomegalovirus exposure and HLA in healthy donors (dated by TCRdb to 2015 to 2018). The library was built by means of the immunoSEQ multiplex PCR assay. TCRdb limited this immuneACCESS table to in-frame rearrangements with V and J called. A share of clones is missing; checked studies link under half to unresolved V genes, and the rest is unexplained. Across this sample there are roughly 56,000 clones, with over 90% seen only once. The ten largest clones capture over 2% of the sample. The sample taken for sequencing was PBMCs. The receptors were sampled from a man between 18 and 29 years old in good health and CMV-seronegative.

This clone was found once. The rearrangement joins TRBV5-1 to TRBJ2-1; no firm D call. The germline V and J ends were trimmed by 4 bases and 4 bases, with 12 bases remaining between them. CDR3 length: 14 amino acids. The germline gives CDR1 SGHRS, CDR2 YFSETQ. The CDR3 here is CASSPPPSYNEQFF. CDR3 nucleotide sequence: TGCGCCAGCAGCCCCCCCCCGAGTTACAATGAGCAGTTCTTC. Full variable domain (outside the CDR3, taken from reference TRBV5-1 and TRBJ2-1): KAGVTQTPRYLIKTRGQQVTLSCSPISGHRSVSWYQQTPGQGLQFLFEYFSETQRNKGNFPGRFSGRQFSNSRSEMNVSTLELGDSALYLCASSPPPSYNEQFFGPGTRLTVL.

CDR3: CASSPGTGAYEQYF. The CDR3 DNA reads TGTGCCAGCAGCCCCGGGACAGGGGCCTACGAGCAGTACTTC. The genes are TRBV7-6 and TRBJ2-7, with TRBD1 matching over 10 bases. Germline V gene lookup returns CDR1 SGHVS and CDR2 FNYEAQ. With V trimmed by 5 bases and J by 2 bases, 3 bases remained unmatched. The CDR3 runs 14 residues.

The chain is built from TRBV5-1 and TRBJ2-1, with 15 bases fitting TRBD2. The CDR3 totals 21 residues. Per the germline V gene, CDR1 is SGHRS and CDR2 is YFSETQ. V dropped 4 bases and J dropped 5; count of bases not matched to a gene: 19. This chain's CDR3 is CASSPLIHTGTSGRSNNEQFF. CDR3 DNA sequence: TGCGCCAGCAGCCCCTTGATTCATACCGGGACTAGCGGGAGGTCCAACAATGAGCAGTTCTTC.

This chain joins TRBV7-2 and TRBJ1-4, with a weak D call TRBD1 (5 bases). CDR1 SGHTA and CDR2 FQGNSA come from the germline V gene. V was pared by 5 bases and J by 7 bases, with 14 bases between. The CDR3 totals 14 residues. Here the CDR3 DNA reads TGTGCCAGCAGCCCGCGACAGTTCGGTGAAAAACTGTTTTTT. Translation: CASSPRQFGEKLFF.

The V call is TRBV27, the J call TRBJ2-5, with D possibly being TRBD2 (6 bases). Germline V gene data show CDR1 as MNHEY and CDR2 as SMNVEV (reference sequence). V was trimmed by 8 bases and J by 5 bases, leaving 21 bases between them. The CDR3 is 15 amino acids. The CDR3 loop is CASGLTWTGGETQYF. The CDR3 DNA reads TGTGCCAGCGGACTGACTTGGACTGGGGGGGAGACCCAGTACTTC.

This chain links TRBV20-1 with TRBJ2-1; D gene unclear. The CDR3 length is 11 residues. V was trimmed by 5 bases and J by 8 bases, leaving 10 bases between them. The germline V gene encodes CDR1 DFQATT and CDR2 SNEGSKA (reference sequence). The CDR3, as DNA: TGCAGTGCTGAGGCGGAAGATGAGCAGTTCTTC. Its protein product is CSAEAEDEQFF.

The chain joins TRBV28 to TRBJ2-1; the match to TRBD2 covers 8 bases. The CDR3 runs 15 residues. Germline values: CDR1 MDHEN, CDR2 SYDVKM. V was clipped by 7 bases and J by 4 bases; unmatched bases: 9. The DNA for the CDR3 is TGTGCCAGCAATCCACTAGCGGCAGGGTACAATGAGCAGTTCTTC. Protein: CASNPLAAGYNEQFF.

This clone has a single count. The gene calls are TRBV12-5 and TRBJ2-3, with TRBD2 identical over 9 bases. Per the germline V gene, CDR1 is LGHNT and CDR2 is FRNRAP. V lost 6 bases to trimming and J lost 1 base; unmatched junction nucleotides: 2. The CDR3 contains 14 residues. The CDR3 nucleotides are TGTGCTAGTGGGGTAGCGGGGGGCACAGATACGCAGTATTTT. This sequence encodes CASGVAGGTDTQYF. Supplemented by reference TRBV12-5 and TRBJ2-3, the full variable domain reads DARVTQTPRHKVTEMGQEVTMRCQPILGHNTVFWYRQTMMQGLELLAYFRNRAPLDDSGMPKDRFSAEMPDATLATLKIQPSEPRDSAVYFCASGVAGGTDTQYFGPGTRLTVL.

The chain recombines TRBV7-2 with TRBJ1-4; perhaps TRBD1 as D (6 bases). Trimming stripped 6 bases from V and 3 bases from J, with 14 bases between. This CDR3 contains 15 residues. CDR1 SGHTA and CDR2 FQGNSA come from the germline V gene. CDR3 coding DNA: TGTGCCAGCAGACCAACAGGGACGGCTAATGAAAAACTGTTTTTT. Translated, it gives CASRPTGTANEKLFF. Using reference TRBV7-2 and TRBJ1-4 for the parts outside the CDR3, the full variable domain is GAGVSQSPSNKVTEKGKDVELRCDPISGHTALYWYRQSLGQGLEFLIYFQGNSAPDKSGLPSDRFSAERTGGSVSTLTIQRTQQEDSAVYLCASRPTGTANEKLFFGSGTQLSVL.

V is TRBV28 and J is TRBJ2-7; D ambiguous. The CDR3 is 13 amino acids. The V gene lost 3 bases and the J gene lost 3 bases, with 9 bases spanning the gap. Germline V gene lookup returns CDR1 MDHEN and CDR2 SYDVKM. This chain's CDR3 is CASSFGGDYEQYF. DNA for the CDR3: TGTGCCAGCAGTTTTGGTGGAGACTACGAGCAGTACTTC.